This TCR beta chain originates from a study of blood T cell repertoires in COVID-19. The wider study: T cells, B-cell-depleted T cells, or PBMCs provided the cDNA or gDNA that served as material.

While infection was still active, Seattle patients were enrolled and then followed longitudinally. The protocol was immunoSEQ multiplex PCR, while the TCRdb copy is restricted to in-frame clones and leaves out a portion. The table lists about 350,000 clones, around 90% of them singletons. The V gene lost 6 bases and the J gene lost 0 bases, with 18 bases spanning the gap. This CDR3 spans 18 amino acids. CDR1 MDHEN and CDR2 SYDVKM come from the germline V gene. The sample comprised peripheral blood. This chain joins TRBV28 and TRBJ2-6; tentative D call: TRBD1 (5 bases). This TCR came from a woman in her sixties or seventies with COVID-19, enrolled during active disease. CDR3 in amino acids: CASSYGWGQFSGANVLTF. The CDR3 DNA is TGTGCCAGCAGCTACGGGTGGGGCCAATTCTCTGGGGCCAACGTCCTGACTTTC.